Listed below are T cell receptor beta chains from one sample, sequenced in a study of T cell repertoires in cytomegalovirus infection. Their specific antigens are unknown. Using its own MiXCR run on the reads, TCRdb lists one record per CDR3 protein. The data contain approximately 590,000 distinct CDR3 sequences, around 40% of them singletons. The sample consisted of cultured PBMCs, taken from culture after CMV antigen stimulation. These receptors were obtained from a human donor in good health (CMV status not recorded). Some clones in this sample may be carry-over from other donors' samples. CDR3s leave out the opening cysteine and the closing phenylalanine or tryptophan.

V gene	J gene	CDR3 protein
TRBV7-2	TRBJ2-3	ASSRPPGMADTQY
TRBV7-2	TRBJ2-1	ASSITSGNNNEQF
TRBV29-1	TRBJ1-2	SVGQADGYT
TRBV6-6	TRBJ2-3	ASSYSISSRIGTQY
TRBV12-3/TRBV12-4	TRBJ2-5	ASSFGLAVETQY
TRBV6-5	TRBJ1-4	ASSYRGEEYEKLF
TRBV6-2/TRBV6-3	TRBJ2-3	ASQPRKNTDTQY
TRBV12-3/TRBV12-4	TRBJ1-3	ASNNRGTGNTIY
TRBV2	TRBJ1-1	ASSQTGPAPEAF
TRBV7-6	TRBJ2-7	ASTLRTGSHEQY
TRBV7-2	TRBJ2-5	ASSPRGGERETQY
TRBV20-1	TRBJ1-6	SAGGGNSPLH
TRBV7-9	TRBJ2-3	ATHADTRTDTQY
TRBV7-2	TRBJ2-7	ASSLASGGKYEQY
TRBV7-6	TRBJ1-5	ASGGQGQPQH
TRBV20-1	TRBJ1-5	SAGGLGGGVQPQH
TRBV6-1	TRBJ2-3	ASNSGSDTQY
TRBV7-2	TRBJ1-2	ASSLAVGQAYGYT
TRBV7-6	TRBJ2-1	ASSLSRAELWVHYNEQF
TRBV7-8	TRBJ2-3	ASSLDRSVLGQGRTTDTQY